This TCR beta chain was sequenced in a study of CD8 T cells in Susac syndrome. The RNA input was roughly 0.45 to 1 ug, and it was reverse transcribed with random hexamers. TCRdb ran MiXCR on the immunoSEQ multiplex PCR reads and lists one entry per CDR3 protein. The sample contains a few hundred thousand distinct CDR3 sequences, 94% of which appear only once. V shed 6 bases, J shed 1 base, and the junction held 8 bases outside the gene matches. CDR1 and CDR2 (germline): MNHEY, SVGEGT. This CDR3 contains 15 residues. Material for sequencing was CD4+ T cells from PBMCs. This clonotype was sampled from a human donor with Susac syndrome. The genes are TRBV6-2 or TRBV6-3 and TRBJ2-7; 8 bases fit TRBD1. The chain's CDR3 is CASRTGTGNSYEQYF. DNA of the CDR3: TGTGCCAGCAGGACCGGGACAGGTAATTCCTACGAGCAGTACTTC.